Listed below are T cell receptor beta chains from one sample, sequenced in a study of cytomegalovirus exposure and HLA in healthy donors. Profiling relied on immunoSEQ multiplex PCR, and the TCRdb table lists in-frame clones only, not all of them. The data show about 86,000 clones, just under 80% seen once. The specimen was PBMCs. These receptors were collected from a male donor in good health and CMV-seropositive. The CDR3 runs from the conserved cysteine through the conserved F or W. A D gene is named only where the DNA matches it firmly. The size of a clone is reported for some rows only, either as once, few or many, or as a class for expanded clones.

clone_size	v_call	j_call	cdr3_length	d_call	cdr3_nt	cdr3_aa
-	TRBV27	TRBJ1-2	14	TRBD1	TGTGCCAGCAGACGGGACAGGCTTAACTATGGCTACACCTTC	CASRRDRLNYGYTF
-	TRBV19	TRBJ2-5	15	TRBD2	TGTGCCAGTAGTACCCAACGAGCGGGAGAAGAGACCCAGTACTTC	CASSTQRAGEETQYF
-	TRBV5-1	TRBJ2-5	15	TRBD2	TGCGCCAGCAGCTTGGGGACTAGCGGGATTGAGACCCAGTACTTC	CASSLGTSGIETQYF
-	TRBV7-9	TRBJ2-3	17	TRBD2	TGTGCCAGCAGCTTAGCGCGGCTAGCGGGATCCACAGATACGCAGTATTTT	CASSLARLAGSTDTQYF
-	TRBV28	TRBJ2-5	17	TRBD2	TGTGCCAGCAGGCGACGGACTAGCGGGCCCCGCCAAGAGACCCAGTACTTC	CASRRRTSGPRQETQYF
-	TRBV9	TRBJ2-7	16	TRBD2	TGTGCCAGCAGCCCAAGGGGTCGGGAGGGCCTCAACGAGCAGTACTTC	CASSPRGREGLNEQYF
-	TRBV12-5	TRBJ2-1	13	-	TGTGCTAGTGGTTTGATAGGGGTGAATGAGCAGTTCTTC	CASGLIGVNEQFF
-	TRBV5-1	TRBJ2-7	12	-	TGCGCCAGCAGCTTGGAGCCATACGAGCAGTACTTC	CASSLEPYEQYF
-	TRBV7-2	TRBJ2-3	16	TRBD1	TGTGCCAGCAGCTTGCGGACAGGGGGCAAAACAGATACGCAGTATTTT	CASSLRTGGKTDTQYF
-	TRBV28	TRBJ1-1	15	-	TGTGCCAGCAGTTTGGGGGGGCGAACGAACACTGAAGCTTTCTTT	CASSLGGRTNTEAFF
once	TRBV28	TRBJ2-2	18	-	TGTGCCAGCAGTTTACTTGGAAGAAGACAGGCCCGCACCGGGGAGCTGTTTTTT	CASSLLGRRQARTGELFF
-	TRBV2	TRBJ1-2	14	-	TGTGCCAGCAGTGAAGCGACAGCTAACTATGGCTACACCTTC	CASSEATANYGYTF
-	TRBV27	TRBJ1-2	14	TRBD1	TGTGCCAGCAGTTTACAGGGGGGAAACTATGGCTACACCTTC	CASSLQGGNYGYTF
few	TRBV9	TRBJ2-7	16	TRBD2	TGTGCCAGCAGCGTAGACCCGGGACTAGTAACCTCCGAGCAGTACTTC	CASSVDPGLVTSEQYF
few	TRBV7-8	TRBJ2-1	18	TRBD2	TGTGCCAGCAGCTTAGGACTAGCCCCAAAGAGCTCCTACAATGAGCAGTTCTTC	CASSLGLAPKSSYNEQFF
-	TRBV11-2	TRBJ2-1	13	TRBD2	TGTGCCAGCAGCTTCTTACTGACTAGCGGGATGTTCTTC	CASSFLLTSGMFF
-	TRBV27	TRBJ1-1	16	TRBD1	TGTGCCAGCAGTCCTCAAGGGACAGGGGTGAACACTGAAGCTTTCTTT	CASSPQGTGVNTEAFF
-	TRBV27	TRBJ1-4	14	-	TGTGCCAGCAGTTCCTGGGGGGGTGCTGAAAAACTGTTTTTT	CASSSWGGAEKLFF
few	TRBV28	TRBJ1-5	14	-	TGTGCCAGCCATGGGGGGACTGGCAATCAGCCCCAGCATTTT	CASHGGTGNQPQHF
-	TRBV5-6	TRBJ2-1	14	-	TGTGCCAGCAGCTACGGGGGGCAGGGCAATGAGCAGTTCTTC	CASSYGGQGNEQFF
-	TRBV9	TRBJ1-3	16	-	TGTGCCAGCAGCGCAATTGGGGGCTTGTCTGGAAACACCATATATTTT	CASSAIGGLSGNTIYF
once	TRBV13	TRBJ2-7	16	-	TGTGCCAGCAGCCCCCGAGAGCGACCCCTAGTATACGAGCAGTACTTC	CASSPRERPLVYEQYF
-	TRBV6-5	TRBJ1-2	13	-	TGTGCCAGCAGTTATGGCATTCGAGGGGGCTACACCTTC	CASSYGIRGGYTF
once	TRBV27	TRBJ2-6	16	-	TGTGCCAGCAGTTTAGTAGGGGGTTCTGGGGCCAACGTCCTGACTTTC	CASSLVGGSGANVLTF
-	TRBV6-5	TRBJ2-7	16	-	TGTGCCAGCAGTTCCACTGCCCTAGAAGGTTATGACGAGCAGTACTTC	CASSSTALEGYDEQYF
-	TRBV4-1	TRBJ1-5	13	-	TGCGCCAGCAGCCCCGTTATCAATCAGCCCCAGCATTTT	CASSPVINQPQHF
few	TRBV28	TRBJ2-5	14	-	TGTGCCAGCAGCAGGGAGGGGGACCAAGAGACCCAGTACTTC	CASSREGDQETQYF
once	TRBV19	TRBJ2-1	15	-	TGTGCCAGTAGAGGGGATGGGGGACACTACAATGAGCAGTTCTTC	CASRGDGGHYNEQFF
-	TRBV28	TRBJ1-1	14	-	TGTGCCAGCAGTTTGGGGGAGGGGCCACAGCAAGCTTTCTTT	CASSLGEGPQQAFF
-	TRBV28	TRBJ2-1	13	-	TGTGCCAGCAGTTTCCGGGTGGACAATGAGCAGTTCTTC	CASSFRVDNEQFF
once	TRBV7-2	TRBJ2-1	11	-	TGTGCCAGCAGGACGGGGAATGAGCAGTTCTTC	CASRTGNEQFF
-	TRBV5-1	TRBJ2-7	16	-	TGCGCCAGCAGCCTGTACAACAGGGGGGGCTCCTACGAGCAGTACTTC	CASSLYNRGGSYEQYF
few	TRBV6-6	TRBJ1-5	15	-	TGTGCCAGCAGTTACGAGGCAGGGTTGAATCAGCCCCAGCATTTT	CASSYEAGLNQPQHF
-	TRBV18	TRBJ2-7	13	TRBD2	TGTGCCAGCTCACCCCCAGTTAGCGGGATGATCAACTTC	CASSPPVSGMINF
-	TRBV19	TRBJ1-2	14	-	TGTGCCAGTAGTACCCGGGGGTGGAACTATGGCTACACCTTC	CASSTRGWNYGYTF
-	TRBV19	TRBJ1-5	17	TRBD1	TGTGCCAGTAGTATAGGGTTAGACAGGGGTACTGGCCAGCCCCAGCATTTT	CASSIGLDRGTGQPQHF
-	TRBV28	TRBJ2-1	13	TRBD2	TGTGCCAGCAGTTTTAGCGGGAGGCTAGGTCGGTTCTTC	CASSFSGRLGRFF
once	TRBV5-1	TRBJ2-7	13	-	TGCGCCAGCAGCCGGGAGCCGCCCTACGAGCAGTACTTC	CASSREPPYEQYF
-	TRBV19	TRBJ2-1	16	TRBD2	TGTGCCAGTAGTATGGGCGGGAGACTAACCTACAATGAGCAGTTCTTC	CASSMGGRLTYNEQFF
once	TRBV2	TRBJ2-1	15	TRBD1	TGTGCCAGCAGTGTAGACAGGGTCGCTGTCAATGAGCAGTTCTTC	CASSVDRVAVNEQFF
-	TRBV5-1	TRBJ2-5	15	-	TGCGCCAGCAGCTTGGGGTCGCAGAACCAAGAGACCCAGTACTTC	CASSLGSQNQETQYF
-	TRBV15	TRBJ2-3	18	-	TGTGCCACCAGCAGAGATCGTCAGGGAAGAACTAGCACAGATACGCAGTATTTT	CATSRDRQGRTSTDTQYF
-	TRBV5-1	TRBJ1-1	13	-	TGCGCCAGCAGCTTGGCCGGGTTGACTGAAGCTTTCTTT	CASSLAGLTEAFF
-	TRBV6-5	TRBJ2-1	15	-	TGTGCCAGCAGCCCTACGGGACAATTATACAATGAGCAGTTCTTC	CASSPTGQLYNEQFF
-	TRBV30	TRBJ1-5	17	TRBD1	TGTGCCTGGAGTGGAGGGGGCTTTGGACAGAGCAATCAGCCCCAGCATTTT	CAWSGGGFGQSNQPQHF
-	TRBV9	TRBJ2-2	14	-	TGTGCCAGCAGCGTATCAGGGAACACCGGGGAGCTGTTTTTT	CASSVSGNTGELFF
-	TRBV7-9	TRBJ2-7	14	TRBD1	TGTGCCAGCAGCTCACAGGGGGCGGCCTACGAGCAGTACTTC	CASSSQGAAYEQYF
-	TRBV6-1	TRBJ1-5	13	TRBD1	TGTGCCGGACAGGGTGCGGGCAATCAGCCCCAGCATTTT	CAGQGAGNQPQHF
few	TRBV6-5	TRBJ2-7	14	-	TGTGCCAGCAGACCCGACAGATACTACGGTGAGCAGTACTTC	CASRPDRYYGEQYF
-	TRBV5-4	TRBJ1-2	15	-	TGTGCCAGCAGCTTGGGAGGCTTAGAAAACTATGGCTACACCTTC	CASSLGGLENYGYTF
once	TRBV28	TRBJ2-3	15	TRBD2	TGTGCCAGCAGTTATAGCGGGAGACTGAGGGATACGCAGTATTTT	CASSYSGRLRDTQYF
-	TRBV11-2	TRBJ1-1	14	-	TGTGCCAGCAGCTTAGGACAACGGGGAACTGAAGCTTTCTTT	CASSLGQRGTEAFF